The source of this T cell receptor (beta chain) is a study of Ad26.COV2.S vaccination and SARS-CoV-2 variants (dated by TCRdb to about 2021). Looking at the study overall: Donors in the vaccine arm were drawn from COV1001, a multicentre, randomized, double-blind, placebo-controlled phase I-IIa trial testing Ad26.COV2.S in healthy adults. Ad26.COV2.S was administered intramuscularly at 5 x 10^10 or 1 x 10^11 viral particles, either as a single shot or as two shots given 56 days apart. TCRbeta repertoire sequencing was used to assess the specificity and breadth of SARS-CoV-2-reactive T cell receptors after Ad26.COV2.S vaccination. A total of around 32 samples were included in the TCR-sequenced set, comprising about 20 Ad26.COV2.S vaccine recipients, 5 placebo recipients and 8 SARS-CoV-2 convalescent individuals. Trial participants were randomized into five groups of five, in which low-dose or high-dose Ad26.COV2.S was given once or twice, or placebo was given on both occasions. Throughout the experiments and outcome assessment, investigators stayed blinded to trial group allocation.

As concerns this clone: Its binding antigen is unknown. No base quality values were provided; no much bigger clone lies one nucleotide off.

TCRbeta CDR3 regions were sequenced with the immunoSEQ Assay. After extraction, genomic DNA underwent amplification by bias-controlled multiplex PCR, followed by high-throughput sequencing. Processing in the source paper ran as follows. To quantify the absolute abundance of every unique TCRbeta CDR3 region, sequences were collapsed and filtered. T cell fraction was estimated by normalizing TCRbeta template counts to usable DNA, which was measured by amplifying reference genes present in all nucleated cells. Repertoire TCRs were annotated as SARS-CoV-2-specific by exact matching of V gene, CDR3 amino acid sequence and J gene to a known reactive TCR set. The reference SARS-CoV-2 TCR set came from MIRA and was filtered for enrichment in COVID-19-positive ImmuneCODE repertoires, removing public or cross-reactive TCRs. Based on the MIRA antigens, annotated TCRs were further analysed at the level of specific ORF or position within ORF. Breadth was defined as annotated unique rearrangements over total unique productive rearrangements; depth was the summed frequency of those rearrangements. TCR breadth was compared between groups using two-sided Wilcoxon rank-sum tests. The clones in this table, taken by TCRdb from immuneACCESS, are in-frame only. Not every clone is retained; where verified, under half of the shortfall comes from an unresolved V gene, and the cause of the rest is unknown. That table furnishes V, J and clone size, whereas the DNA furnished D and trimming. The sample table records under 550,000 clones; 80% to 95% of these occur just once. The ten biggest clones cover 12% of the sample.

The full study reports these points: The study was not powered to compare responses between vaccine doses or regimens. After vaccination, spike-specific CD8+ and CD4+ T cell responses were reported to show substantial breadth. It was noted by the authors that total T cell responses may have been underestimated by the TCR breadth and depth analyses. Comparable non-spike TCR breadth was observed between vaccine and placebo recipients, consistent with only spike being contained in the vaccine. Compared with placebo recipients, Ad26.COV2.S recipients showed higher spike-specific TCR breadth (P = 0.0014).

Trimming takes 7 bases from V and 7 bases from J, and the germline ends sit 19 bases apart. From the cysteine up to the phenylalanine, the CDR3 has a length of 13 residues. The sequence is cut down to CDR3 DNA, 39 bases in frame from base 1. The germline V gene provides CDR1 SQVTM and CDR2 ANQGSEA. In the paper's terms, the treatment or condition label means: 15 to 20 received Ad26.COV2.S at low or high dose, single or two shots; about 5 received placebo; per-sample allocation not given. Repertoires of vaccine and placebo recipients were sequenced from samples taken on day 63 after the first injection. Between 29 July and 7 August 2020, Cohort 1b enrolled about 27 adults aged 18-55 years at one site in Boston, USA. As a vaccine, Ad26.COV2.S was a replication-incompetent adenovirus type 26 vector that expressed a prefusion-stabilized SARS-CoV-2 spike protein derived from the original Wuhan strain.

The clonotype was recovered from a person aged 18-65 years who received the Ad26.COV2.S COVID-19 vaccine or a placebo. Recombination joined TRBV29-1 with TRBJ1-1; TRBD1 might be the D gene, on 5 matching bases. Specimen: peripheral blood, collected in a trial of Ad26.COV2.S vaccine versus placebo. The CDR3 region reads CSARTTRPGEAFF. The sequenced DNA is TGCAGCGCCCGGACAACCCGCCCAGGTGAAGCTTTCTTT.